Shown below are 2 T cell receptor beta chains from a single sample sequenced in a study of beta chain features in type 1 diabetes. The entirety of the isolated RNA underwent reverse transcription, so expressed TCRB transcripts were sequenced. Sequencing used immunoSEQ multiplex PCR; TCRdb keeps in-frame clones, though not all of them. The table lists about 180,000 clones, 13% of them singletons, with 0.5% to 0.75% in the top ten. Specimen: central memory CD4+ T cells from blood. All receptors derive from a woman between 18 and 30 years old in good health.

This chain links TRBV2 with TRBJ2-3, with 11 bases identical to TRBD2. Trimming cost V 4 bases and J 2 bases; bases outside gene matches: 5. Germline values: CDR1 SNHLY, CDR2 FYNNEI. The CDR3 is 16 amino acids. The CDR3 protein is CASSARLAGFTDTQYF. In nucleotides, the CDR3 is TGTGCCAGCAGTGCTCGACTAGCGGGATTCACAGATACGCAGTATTTT.

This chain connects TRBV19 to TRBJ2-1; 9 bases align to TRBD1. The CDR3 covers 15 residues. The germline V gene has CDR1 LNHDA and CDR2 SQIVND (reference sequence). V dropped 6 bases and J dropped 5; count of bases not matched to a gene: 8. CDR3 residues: CASSPGTGRDNEQFF. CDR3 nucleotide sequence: TGTGCCAGTAGCCCCGGGACAGGGAGGGACAATGAGCAGTTCTTC.